The present T cell receptor (beta chain) was sequenced within a study of cytomegalovirus exposure and HLA in healthy donors. Overall study context: The platform used for the 100 to 150 validation repertoires matched that of the 666 first-cohort repertoires, a later analysis reported.

Repertoires were generated with immunoSEQ multiplex PCR, while TCRdb's copy carries only in-frame clones and drops some. The table lists around 62,000 clones, 85% to 90% of them singletons, with 1.5% to 2% in the top ten. The CDR3 extends over 14 amino acids. Germline V gene lookup returns CDR1 SGHRS and CDR2 YFSETQ. V trimming: 4 bases; J trimming: 6 bases; junction bases outside the gene matches: 9. The study drew the donors from its roughly 110-subject validation cohort, separate from the roughly 670-subject first cohort. Sequencing input: PBMCs. This sequence originates from a woman between 18 and 30 years old in good health and CMV-seronegative. The chain carries TRBV5-1 and TRBJ2-7; 8 bases align to TRBD1. CDR3 nucleotides: TGCGCCAGCAGCGGTACAGGGGGAGTAGGCGAGCAGTACTTC. It specifies CASSGTGGVGEQYF.